This is a list of T cell receptor beta chains from one sample in a study of T cells after yellow fever vaccination. TCRdb reanalysed the 5' RACE reads using MiXCR and keeps one entry per CDR3 protein. Counted here are just under 600,000 distinct CDR3 sequences, about 13% occurring once; the ten biggest clones make up about 14%. The sample consisted of PBMCs, taken on the day of the yellow fever booster vaccination. All receptors derive from a man aged 25 to 40 who received the YFV17D yellow fever vaccine. Each CDR3 is given with its conserved first and last residue. A D gene is named only where the DNA matches it firmly. The size of a clone is reported for some rows only, either as once, few or many, or as a class for expanded clones.

TRBJ2-4 | few | 17 | TRBV19 | TRBD2 | TGTGCCAGTAGTAGCCCCCGACTAGCGGGTGGCAAAAACATTCAGTACTTC | CASSSPRLAGGKNIQYF
TRBJ2-1 | NA | 15 | TRBV5-1 | NA | TGCGCCAGCAGCTCTATCCGACTACTTTACAATGAGCAGTTCTTC | CASSSIRLLYNEQFF
TRBJ1-4 | NA | 13 | TRBV27 | NA | TGTGCCAGCAGTAAAGCCGGGGGCGAAAAACTGTTTTTT | CASSKAGGEKLFF
TRBJ2-2 | few | 14 | TRBV28 | TRBD2 | TGTGCCAGCCGACCCCCGGGAGGCCTAAGGGAGCTGTTTTTT | CASRPPGGLRELFF
TRBJ1-5 | few | 17 | TRBV20-1 | NA | TGCAGTGCTAGAGATCTCGAAGGAGAAATTACAAATCAGCCCCAGCATTTT | CSARDLEGEITNQPQHF
TRBJ1-1 | NA | 15 | TRBV12-3/TRBV12-4 | NA | TGTGCCAGCAATCTTTCAGGGAGGGCGAACACTGAAGCTTTCTTT | CASNLSGRANTEAFF
TRBJ2-1 | few | 13 | TRBV20-1 | NA | TGCAGTGCTAGAGTGGCTAGCAGGATGGCTGAGTTCTTC | CSARVASRMAEFF
TRBJ2-7 | many | 15 | TRBV7-8 | NA | TGTGCCAGCAGCCTCCCCGGGGCCTTCTCCTACGAGCAGTACTTC | CASSLPGAFSYEQYF
TRBJ2-1 | few | 17 | TRBV10-3 | TRBD1 | TGTGCCATCAGTGACCGTGCGGGACAGGGGTCCTACAATGAGCAGTTCTTC | CAISDRAGQGSYNEQFF
TRBJ2-7 | NA | 15 | TRBV3-1 | TRBD2 | TGTGCCAGCAGCCAACAGCCGACTAGCGGGTTTGAGCAGTACTTC | CASSQQPTSGFEQYF
TRBJ1-1 | NA | 14 | TRBV5-6 | TRBD1 | TGTGCCAGCAGACGTGACAGGGGCAACACTGAAGCTTTCTTT | CASRRDRGNTEAFF
TRBJ1-1 | few | 13 | TRBV7-3 | NA | TGTGCCAGCAGCATGACAGGGAACACTGAAGCTTTCTTT | CASSMTGNTEAFF
TRBJ2-1 | NA | 16 | TRBV7-9 | NA | TGTGCCAGCAGCCGAGTGTTGGCTAGCTGGGGCAATGAGCAGTTCTTC | CASSRVLASWGNEQFF
TRBJ1-3 | NA | 13 | TRBV5-5 | TRBD1 | TGTGCCAGCAGCTGGGACAGTCTAAACACCATATATTTT | CASSWDSLNTIYF
TRBJ2-5 | few | 17 | TRBV7-2 | TRBD2 | TGTGCCAGCAGACCCAGCGGGCCTAGCGGGAGTGGAGAGACCCAGTACTTC | CASRPSGPSGSGETQYF
TRBJ1-6 | NA | 16 | TRBV20-1 | NA | TGCAGTGCTAGAGTGGGGGGTGCGGGATCTCCGTCACCCCTCCACTTT | CSARVGGAGSPSPLHF
TRBJ2-2 | NA | 16 | TRBV6-2/TRBV6-3 | NA | TGTGCCAGCAACCAGAGGGAGTTTACGAACACCGGGGAGCTGTTTTTT | CASNQREFTNTGELFF
TRBJ2-2 | few | 14 | TRBV20-1 | TRBD1 | TGCAGTGCTAGGGGACAGGCGAACACCGGGGAGCTGTTTTTT | CSARGQANTGELFF
TRBJ2-5 | NA | 16 | TRBV20-1 | NA | TGCAGTGTACTCCTCGGGACTCCAGAGGCCCAAGAGACCCAGTACTTC | CSVLLGTPEAQETQYF
TRBJ1-6 | NA | 14 | TRBV7-2 | NA | TGTGCCAGCAGCAATCTCGGGACCTCCTCACCCCTCCACTTT | CASSNLGTSSPLHF
TRBJ2-4 | NA | 15 | TRBV21-1 | NA | TGTGCCAGCAGCAAGCTGAAGGGGTTCAAAAACATTCAGTACTTC | CASSKLKGFKNIQYF
TRBJ2-7 | few | 16 | TRBV6-1 | TRBD1 | TGTGCCAGCAGTACCCGCTGGACAGGGCAGCCCTACGAGCAGTACTTC | CASSTRWTGQPYEQYF
TRBJ2-2 | few | 14 | TRBV29-1 | NA | TGCAGCGTTGAACTTGGGGGGCATACCGGGGAGCTGTTTTTT | CSVELGGHTGELFF
TRBJ2-1 | few | 15 | TRBV11-2 | NA | TGTGCCAGCAACCGCCGGGGGAGCTCCTACAATGAGCAGTTCTTC | CASNRRGSSYNEQFF
TRBJ2-2 | NA | 19 | TRBV4-3 | NA | TGCGCCAGCAGCCAAGATGAGAAGGGACTCACCCTCGGCACCGGGGAGCTGTTTTTT | CASSQDEKGLTLGTGELFF
TRBJ2-2 | NA | 16 | TRBV7-9 | TRBD1 | TGTGCCAGCAGCTTAGGAGACAGGGACAACACCGGGGAGCTGTTTTTT | CASSLGDRDNTGELFF
TRBJ2-1 | NA | 14 | TRBV11-2 | TRBD2 | TGTGCCAGCAGAGGACTAGCGGGAGAGTTTGAGCAGTTCTTC | CASRGLAGEFEQFF
TRBJ2-1 | NA | 13 | TRBV10-3 | NA | TGTGCCACCTACGAACTGCTGATGGGTGAGCAGTTCTTC | CATYELLMGEQFF
TRBJ2-5 | NA | 14 | TRBV12-3/TRBV12-4 | NA | TGTGCCAGCAGTTTCGAGGGGGGGGGAGAGACCCAGTACTTC | CASSFEGGGETQYF
TRBJ2-5 | NA | 13 | TRBV6-6 | NA | TGTGCCAGCAGCGGGACTGACAAAGAGACCCAGTACTTC | CASSGTDKETQYF